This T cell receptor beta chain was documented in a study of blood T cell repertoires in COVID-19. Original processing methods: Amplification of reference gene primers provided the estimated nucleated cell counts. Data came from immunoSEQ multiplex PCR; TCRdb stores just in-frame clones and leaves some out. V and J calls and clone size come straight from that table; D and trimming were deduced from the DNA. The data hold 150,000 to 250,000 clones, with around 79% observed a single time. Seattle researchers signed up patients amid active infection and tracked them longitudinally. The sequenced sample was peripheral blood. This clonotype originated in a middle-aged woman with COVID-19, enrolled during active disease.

The CDR3, as DNA: TGTGCCACCAGCAGAGATATGGACTGGGGCACTGAAGCTTTCTTT. The encoded protein is CATSRDMDWGTEAFF. The chain employs TRBV15 and TRBJ1-1; no reliable D call. V lost 0 bases and J lost 4, with 12 bases in between. This CDR3 is 15 amino acids long. Looked up from germline, CDR1 is LNHNV and CDR2 is YYDKDF (reference sequence).